The 18 T cell receptor beta chains given below trace back to one sample, sequenced in a study of Graves' ophthalmopathy and Graves' hyperthyroidism (dated by TCRdb to the late 2010s). These reads were obtained on an Illumina HiSeq 2000. For repertoire sequencing, TCR beta CDR3 regions were amplified from RNA transcripts. A first-round RT-PCR used HTBI primers with the Qiagen OneStep RT-PCR kit, followed by a second-round multiplex PCR, size selection and purification. Through fastp at Q25 and MiXCR, TCRdb rebuilt clones from the public reads, retaining in-frame beta chains. Every entry covers one CDR3 protein and lists the most common genes and DNA from its rows. This sample lists more than 550,000 distinct CDR3 sequences; approximately 39% were detected once. Roughly 3% of the sample is held by the ten biggest clonotypes. The material sequenced was peripheral blood. These receptors were taken from an adult man with Graves' ophthalmopathy.

This clonotype was detected many times. The rearrangement joins TRBV9 to TRBJ2-7, with 8 bases aligning to TRBD2. Losses at the gene ends were 4 bases for V and 6 bases for J; bases not matched to a gene: 3. Germline V gene data show CDR1 as SGDLS and CDR2 as YYNGEE. CDR3 length: 12 amino acids. The CDR3, as DNA: TGTGCCAGCAGCACTAGCGGCCGCGAGCAGTACTTC. Translated, it gives CASSTSGREQYF.

The chain joins TRBV4-2 to TRBJ1-2; 8 positions match TRBD1. V gave up 7 bases and J gave up 5 bases; unmatched junction bases: 9. Per the germline V gene, CDR1 is LGHNA and CDR2 is YNFKEQ. This CDR3 contains 14 residues. Here the CDR3 reads CASTGQGVRYGYTF. CDR3 coding DNA: TGTGCCAGCACCGGACAGGGAGTTCGGTATGGCTACACCTTC.

The CDR3 loop reads CASSLIGTPYNEQFF. CDR3 nucleotides: TGTGCCAGCAGCTTAATAGGTACCCCCTACAATGAGCAGTTCTTC. The chain links TRBV7-8 to TRBJ2-1; no definite D call. Trimming took off 2 bases at V and 2 bases at J, with 10 bases between the two ends. Per the germline V gene, CDR1 is SGHVS and CDR2 is FQNEAQ. The CDR3 runs 15 residues.

The table lists this clonotype with many counts. The chain uses TRBV5-1 and TRBJ1-1; tentatively, D is TRBD1 (6 bases). The CDR3 totals 14 residues. Germline values: CDR1 SGHRS, CDR2 YFSETQ. V gave up 5 bases and J gave up 5 bases, with 16 bases separating them. CDR3 region: CASRESGHATEAFF. The CDR3 region has the DNA TGCGCCAGCAGGGAATCGGGACATGCAACTGAAGCTTTCTTT.

Only a few counts were recorded for this clonotype. The chain recombines TRBV9 with TRBJ2-5; TRBD2 aligns across 13 bases. Trimming took 4 bases from V and 4 from J; bases not matched to a gene: 4. CDR1 and CDR2 (germline): SGDLS, YYNGEE. This CDR3 is 15 amino acids long. The CDR3 is CASSSGTSGAETQYF. The CDR3 bases are TGTGCCAGCAGCTCTGGGACTAGCGGGGCAGAGACCCAGTACTTC.

This clonotype was observed many times. The chain couples TRBV2 to TRBJ1-2; TRBD1 aligns across 11 bases. The CDR3 has 15 amino acids. The germline V gene has CDR1 SNHLY and CDR2 FYNNEI. Germline trimming cut 6 bases from V and 7 bases from J; bases unmatched to any gene: 10. The CDR3 sequence is CASRAGQGASGGYTF. CDR3 bases: TGTGCCAGCAGAGCAGGACAGGGGGCTTCAGGTGGCTACACCTTC.

This clonotype occurred many times. The CDR3 reads CASSLGTTGDRAFF. The CDR3 DNA is TGTGCCAGCAGCTTAGGGACGACAGGGGATCGAGCTTTCTTT. This chain joins TRBV7-9 and TRBJ1-1, with 8 bases lining up with TRBD1. The junction had 8 bases not matched to a gene; V was cut back by 1 base and J by 10 bases. The V gene's germline CDR1 is SEHNR and CDR2 FQNEAQ (reference sequence). This CDR3 is built from 14 residues.

Points on this clonotype: A much more abundant neighbour one base away suggests this may be a read error. V gene TRBV19 combines with J gene TRBJ1-2; D not certain. The CDR3 totals 12 residues. Deletions cut 5 bases from V and 9 bases from J, with 13 bases between. In germline, CDR1 is LNHDA, CDR2 SQIVND (reference sequence). The CDR3: CASSAAAASYTF. CDR3 DNA: TGTGCCAGTAGTGCCGCGGCAGCTAGCTACACCTTC.

The chain carries TRBV25-1 and TRBJ1-6; a weak D match, TRBD1 (6 bases). Germline V CDR1 and CDR2: MGHDK, SYGVNS. The CDR3 is made up of 12 amino acids. The chain's CDR3 is CARSGGNSPLHF. For the CDR3, the DNA is TGTGCTAGATCTGGGGGCAATTCACCCCTCCACTTT. The full variable domain, with the rest looked up from reference TRBV25-1 and TRBJ1-6, is EADIYQTPRYLVIGTGKKITLECSQTMGHDKMYWYQQDPGMELHLIHYSYGVNSTEKGDLSSESTVSRIRTEHFPLTLESARPSHTSQYLCARSGGNSPLHFGNGTRLTVT.

Many counts were recorded for this clonotype. For the CDR3, the DNA is TGTGCCAGTCGCCTCGGGGTATCTGGAAACACCATATATTTT. It yields the protein CASRLGVSGNTIYF. The chain has TRBV19 and TRBJ1-3; D unresolved. V dropped 8 bases and J dropped 1 base, with 12 bases sitting between them. The CDR3 is made up of 14 amino acids. Germline assignment: CDR1 LNHDA and CDR2 SQIVND (reference sequence).

This clonotype came up once. The rearrangement links TRBV15 to TRBJ2-7, with unresolved D. Trimming removed 3 bases at V and 0 bases at J, with 12 bases between. The germline gives CDR1 LNHNV, CDR2 YYDKDF (reference sequence). There are 15 residues in the CDR3. The CDR3 DNA sequence: TGTGCCACCAGCAGCTTGAACCGTTACTCCTACGAGCAGTACTTC. This encodes CATSSLNRYSYEQYF.

CDR3 amino acids: CASSTRGGRLYGYTF. The CDR3, as DNA: TGCGCCAGCAGCACCCGGGGGGGACGCTTATATGGCTACACCTTC. The V and J genes are TRBV4-3 and TRBJ1-2; D possibly corresponds to TRBD1 (5 bases). The CDR3 length is 15 residues. Trimming pared 5 bases from V and 5 bases from J, leaving 18 bases between. Germline CDR1 is LGHNA and CDR2 is YSLEER.

This clonotype was seen repeatedly, ten times or more. The chain uses TRBV7-3 and TRBJ1-6; TRBD1 might be the D (5 bases). The ends were cut back, 2 bases at V and 5 bases at J, with 10 bases in the middle. This CDR3 region has 15 residues. CDR1 and CDR2 (germline): SGHTA, FQGTGA. This CDR3 is CASSLLSGDNSPLHF. The CDR3, as DNA: TGTGCCAGCAGCTTACTTTCGGGGGATAATTCACCCCTCCACTTT.

V and J are TRBV6-5 and TRBJ2-2; D possibly corresponds to TRBD1 (6 bases). The CDR3 has 15 amino acids. Germline V gene data show CDR1 as MNHEY and CDR2 as SVGAGI. Deletions cut 2 bases from V and 3 bases from J, with 10 bases between. This chain's CDR3 is CASSYVGHDTGELFF. In nucleotides, the CDR3 is TGTGCCAGCAGTTACGTGGGACATGACACCGGGGAGCTGTTTTTT.

This clonotype came up a few times. The chain couples TRBV27 to TRBJ1-5; D not certain. This CDR3 has 12 amino acids. The germline V and J ends were trimmed by 4 bases and 7 bases, with 8 bases remaining between them. Germline-derived CDR1 and CDR2 are MNHEY and SMNVEV (reference sequence). CDR3 sequence reads: CASSSAGQPQHF. The CDR3 region has the DNA TGTGCCAGCAGTTCCGCCGGGCAGCCCCAGCATTTT.

The chain combines TRBV24-1 with TRBJ2-3; D gene ambiguous. Trimming removed 3 bases from V and 2 bases from J, with 8 bases in between. Germline CDR1 is KGHDR and CDR2 is SFDVKD. The CDR3 has 14 residues. The chain's CDR3 is CATSDGSVTDTQYF. CDR3 nucleotide sequence: TGTGCCACCAGTGATGGCTCAGTCACAGATACGCAGTATTTT.

This clonotype came up many times. The chain is built from TRBV2 and TRBJ1-2, with TRBD1 as a possible D gene (5 bases). The CDR3 length is 14 residues. Germline V gene data show CDR1 as SNHLY and CDR2 as FYNNEI. Trimming took 3 bases from V and 8 from J, leaving 16 bases between them. CDR3: CASSEAVRARGYTF. As DNA, the CDR3 is TGTGCCAGCAGTGAGGCAGTCAGGGCACGAGGCTACACCTTC.

This clonotype appeared many times. This chain joins TRBV5-1 and TRBJ1-1; 8 nucleotides align to TRBD1. Trimming cost V 1 base and J 4 bases; bases outside gene matches: 6. There are 15 residues in the CDR3. Germline V gene sequence: CDR1 SGHRS, CDR2 YFSETQ. The CDR3 region is CASSLPGGGSTEAFF. DNA for the CDR3: TGCGCCAGCAGCTTGCCAGGGGGCGGCAGCACTGAAGCTTTCTTT.